These 15 T cell receptor beta chains share one sample of origin, sequenced in a study of control samples from healthy donors and cancer patients. Clones were sequenced by immunoSEQ multiplex PCR, and TCRdb holds only the in-frame ones, with some missing. The profile shows 150,000 to 200,000 clones, around 92% of them singletons. Sequenced: blood. The receptor source for this set is a woman aged 40 to 49 in good health.

The chain links TRBV5-1 to TRBJ2-7; D uncertain. The germline V gene has CDR1 SGHRS and CDR2 YFSETQ. Between the trimmed V and J ends, which lost 2 bases and 6 bases, there was a span of 12 bases. This CDR3 spans 13 amino acids. The DNA of the CDR3 is TGCGCCAGCAGCTTTTCAGGCCTCTCCGAGCAGTACTTC. Its protein product is CASSFSGLSEQYF.

This chain links TRBV3-1 (or the pseudogene TRBV3-2) with TRBJ2-3; 10 nucleotides align to TRBD1. The CDR3 totals 15 residues. The trim removed 4 bases at V and 1 base at J, leaving 2 bases unmatched. Germline CDR1 is LGHDT and CDR2 is YNNKEL (reference sequence). The CDR3 DNA reads as TGTGCCAGCAGCCCTGGGACAGGGGGCACAGATACGCAGTATTTT. Amino acids: CASSPGTGGTDTQYF.

This clone was counted many times. The chain has TRBV4-2 and TRBJ2-4, with TRBD1 matching over 12 bases. Germline V gene lookup returns CDR1 LGHNA and CDR2 YNFKEQ. CDR3 size: 16 residues. With V trimmed by 0 bases and J by 9 bases, 6 bases remained unmatched. The CDR3 DNA sequence: TGTGCCAGCAGCCAAGACTGGGACAGGGGGCCAGGCATTCAGTACTTC. This translates into CASSQDWDRGPGIQYF.

The gene calls are TRBV5-1 and TRBJ1-4; D gene uncertain. Trimming took 0 bases from V and 0 from J, leaving 9 bases between them. There are 16 residues in the CDR3. CDR1 and CDR2 from the germline V gene are SGHRS and YFSETQ. The CDR3 loop reads CASSLAPVATNEKLFF. The DNA of the CDR3 is TGCGCCAGCAGCTTGGCCCCGGTTGCAACTAATGAAAAACTGTTTTTT.

This chain links TRBV24-1 with TRBJ1-3; D remains ambiguous. The CDR3 length is 15 residues. CDR1 and CDR2 from the germline V gene are KGHDR and SFDVKD. Trimming shortened V by 4 bases and J by 5 bases, and 14 bases separated the two germline ends. For the CDR3, the DNA is TGTGCCACCAGTGACTTCAGATTACGAAGAAACACCATATATTTT. It translates to CATSDFRLRRNTIYF.

The chain links TRBV19 to TRBJ1-2; D is unresolved. This CDR3 is built from 12 residues. Germline CDR1 reads LNHDA; CDR2 reads SQIVND (reference sequence). Trimming removed 3 bases at V and 7 bases at J, with 9 bases between. DNA for the CDR3: TGTGCCAGTAGTATCGGACCACGTGGCTACACCTTC. This gives the protein CASSIGPRGYTF.

There are a few counts of this clone. The chain uses TRBV4-2 and TRBJ2-3; D not resolved. Germline V lookup: CDR1 LGHNA, CDR2 YNFKEQ. The CDR3 extends over 17 amino acids. V was pared by 4 bases and J by 1 base, with 18 bases between. CDR3 sequence reads: CASSPTVSGLGTDTQYF. The CDR3 region has the DNA TGTGCCAGCAGCCCCACAGTCAGTGGGTTGGGCACAGATACGCAGTATTTT.

V and J are TRBV19 and TRBJ1-1; unclear D gene. This CDR3 is built from 16 residues. The ends were cut back, 8 bases at V and 0 bases at J, with 19 bases in the middle. In germline, CDR1 is LNHDA, CDR2 SQIVND (reference sequence). In DNA form, the CDR3 reads TGTGCCAGTCGGGTGGGTTACGGACTCATGAACACTGAAGCTTTCTTT. Encoded protein: CASRVGYGLMNTEAFF. Combining the CDR3 with reference TRBV19 and TRBJ1-1 gives the whole variable domain DGGITQSPKYLFRKEGQNVTLSCEQNLNHDAMYWYRQDPGQGLRLIYYSQIVNDFQKGDIAEGYSVSREKKESFPLTVTSAQKNPTAFYLCASRVGYGLMNTEAFFGQGTRLTVV.

The chain combines TRBV14 with TRBJ1-5; D is ambiguous. The CDR3 covers 16 residues. Germline V CDR1 and CDR2: SGHDN, FVKESK. Trimming cost V 0 bases and J 0 bases, with 9 bases left between them. CDR3 in DNA: TGTGCCAGCAGCCAAGAGTTTATCCATAGCAATCAGCCCCAGCATTTT. Its protein is CASSQEFIHSNQPQHF.

The chain recombines TRBV2 with TRBJ1-4, with a tentative D call TRBD1 (5 bases). The CDR3 loop spans 12 amino acids. The ends were cut back, 7 bases at V and 7 bases at J, with 10 bases in the middle. CDR1 SNHLY and CDR2 FYNNEI come from the germline V gene. CDR3 protein: CASKGDGEKLFF. CDR3 DNA: TGTGCCAGCAAAGGGGATGGTGAAAAACTGTTTTTT.

This chain uses TRBV7-9 with TRBJ2-1; TRBD2 matches at 10 bases. The CDR3 has 15 residues. V shed 2 bases and J 4 bases; nucleotides not matched to a gene: 2. Per the germline V gene, CDR1 is SEHNR and CDR2 is FQNEAQ (reference sequence). CDR3 bases: TGTGCCAGCAGCTTACCAGCGGGGGGGTACAATGAGCAGTTCTTC. Amino acids: CASSLPAGGYNEQFF.

This clone was found once. The V call is TRBV5-6, the J call TRBJ2-7; the D gene is possibly TRBD2 (6 bases). The V end lost 0 bases, the J end lost 4 bases, and 11 bases lay between the germline ends. The CDR3 consists of 14 residues. Germline lookup yields CDR1 SGHDT and CDR2 YYEEEE. The chain's CDR3 is CASSLDIGGYEQYF. The CDR3 DNA sequence: TGTGCCAGCAGCTTGGACATCGGAGGGTACGAGCAGTACTTC.

As to this clone: This specimen includes other DNA sequences encoding the same CDR3. J is TRBJ2-1 and V is TRBV5-1; D is unclear. The germline gives CDR1 SGHRS, CDR2 YFSETQ. Trimming removed 1 base from V and 8 bases from J, with 7 bases in between. The CDR3 has 12 amino acids. The CDR3 region is CASSLSRDEQFF. Written as DNA, the CDR3 is TGCGCCAGCAGCTTGTCCCGCGATGAGCAGTTCTTC.

The genes are TRBV2 and TRBJ2-4; 7 bases line up with TRBD1. From germline, CDR1 is SNHLY and CDR2 FYNNEI. The CDR3 is 13 residues long. V was pared by 7 bases and J by 8 bases, with 8 bases of the junction left unmatched. The CDR3 is CASISGQSYIQYF. CDR3 DNA: TGTGCCAGCATATCGGGACAGTCATACATTCAGTACTTC. Drawing the rest from reference TRBV2 and TRBJ2-4, the complete variable domain is EPEVTQTPSHQVTQMGQEVILRCVPISNHLYFYWYRQILGQKVEFLVSFYNNEISEKSEIFDDQFSVERPDGSNFTLKIRSTKLEDSAMYFCASISGQSYIQYFGAGTRLSVL.

The chain links TRBV19 to TRBJ1-5; no clear D gene. Looked up from germline, CDR1 is LNHDA and CDR2 is SQIVND (reference sequence). This CDR3 is 14 amino acids long. Trimming pared 4 bases from V and 3 bases from J, leaving 10 bases between. The DNA for the CDR3 is TGTGCCAGTAGTAGGGAGGTTGCCAATCAGCCCCAGCATTTT. Amino acid sequence: CASSREVANQPQHF.